This TCR beta chain was documented in a study of CD8 T cells in Susac syndrome. TCR beta was sequenced from blood CD8+ and CD4+ T cells. The multiple sclerosis control cohort comprised treatment-naive individuals presenting with stable or active relapsing-remitting disease. Isolation of CD8+ and CD4+ T cells was performed negatively, whereas enrichment of TEMRA cells was done by FACS. The V gene lost 6 bases and the J gene lost 5 bases, with 5 bases spanning the gap. Germline V gene data show CDR1 as MNHEY and CDR2 as SVGEGT. The CDR3 length is 11 residues. Random-hexamer reverse transcription was applied to roughly 0.5 to 1 ug RNA. Amplification of TCR beta CDR3 by immunoSEQ multiplex PCR spanned 54 Vbeta and 13 Jbeta. Each CDR3 protein is one row after TCRdb ran MiXCR on the immunoSEQ multiplex PCR reads. The top ten hold roughly 0.098% of the sample, which has over 150,000 distinct CDR3 sequences, about 93% seen once.

The TCR was taken from a human donor with multiple sclerosis. The chain has TRBV6-2 or TRBV6-3 and TRBJ2-1; D gene uncertain. Sample: CD4+ T cells from PBMCs. The DNA of the CDR3 is TGTGCCAGCAGGTACAACAATGAGCAGTTCTTC. Its protein product is CASRYNNEQFF.